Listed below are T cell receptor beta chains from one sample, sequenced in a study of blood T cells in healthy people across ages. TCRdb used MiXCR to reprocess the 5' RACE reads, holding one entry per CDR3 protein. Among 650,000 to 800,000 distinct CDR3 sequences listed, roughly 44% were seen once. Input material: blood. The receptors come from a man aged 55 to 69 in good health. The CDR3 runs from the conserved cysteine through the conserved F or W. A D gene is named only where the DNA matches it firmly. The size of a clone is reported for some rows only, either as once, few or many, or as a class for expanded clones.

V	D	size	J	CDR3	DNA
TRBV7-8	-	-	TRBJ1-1	CASSFQPDPEAFF	TGTGCCAGCAGCTTCCAACCGGACCCTGAAGCTTTCTTT
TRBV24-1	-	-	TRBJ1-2	CATSDNGTPPNYGYTF	TGTGCCACCAGTGATAACGGGACACCGCCTAACTATGGCTACACCTTC
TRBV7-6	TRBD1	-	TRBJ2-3	CASSKTTGASTDTQYF	TGTGCCAGCAGCAAAACGACAGGGGCGAGTACAGATACGCAGTATTTT
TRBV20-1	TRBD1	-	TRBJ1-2	CSASGQGAFYGYTF	TGCAGTGCTAGCGGACAGGGGGCTTTCTATGGCTACACCTTC
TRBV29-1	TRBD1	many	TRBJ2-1	CSVEDLRTGGGGNEQFF	TGCAGCGTTGAAGATCTCCGGACAGGGGGCGGGGGCAATGAGCAGTTCTTC
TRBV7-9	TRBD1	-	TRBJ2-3	CASSLGQGLDTQYF	TGTGCCAGCAGCTTAGGACAGGGGTTAGATACGCAGTATTTT
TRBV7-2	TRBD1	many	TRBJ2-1	CASRQTGGTQFF	TGTGCCAGCAGGCAGACAGGGGGAACGCAGTTCTTC
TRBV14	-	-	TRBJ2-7	CASSHRSGTYEQYF	TGTGCCAGCAGCCACAGGTCAGGGACGTACGAGCAGTACTTC
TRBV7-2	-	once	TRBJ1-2	CASSLIRATNYGYTF	TGTGCCAGCAGCTTGATCCGGGCGACTAACTATGGCTACACCTTC
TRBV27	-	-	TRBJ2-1	CASSGGYVNEQFF	TGTGCCAGCAGCGGGGGTTACGTCAATGAGCAGTTCTTC
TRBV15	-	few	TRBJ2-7	CATSRDFGVTGTYEQYF	TGTGCCACCAGCAGAGATTTTGGCGTAACAGGGACATACGAGCAGTACTTC
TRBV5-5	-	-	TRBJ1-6	CASSSWVVGKRNSPLHF	TGTGCCAGCAGCTCCTGGGTTGTAGGGAAAAGGAATTCACCCCTCCACTTT
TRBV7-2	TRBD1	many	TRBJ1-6	CASSSHRGGSYNSPLHF	TGTGCCAGCAGCTCACACAGGGGAGGCTCCTATAATTCACCCCTCCACTTT
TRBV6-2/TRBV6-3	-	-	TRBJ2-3	CASETLFGADTQYF	TGTGCCAGCGAGACCCTCTTTGGAGCAGATACGCAGTATTTT
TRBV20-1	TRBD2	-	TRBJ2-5	CSAQSSGGLQETQYF	TGCAGTGCGCAATCTAGCGGGGGTCTCCAAGAGACCCAGTACTTC
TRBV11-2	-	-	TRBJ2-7	CASSPSIYEQYF	TGTGCCAGCAGCCCGTCTATCTACGAGCAGTACTTC
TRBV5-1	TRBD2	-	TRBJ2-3	CASSPPAGADTQYF	TGCGCCAGCAGCCCTCCGGCGGGGGCAGATACGCAGTATTTT
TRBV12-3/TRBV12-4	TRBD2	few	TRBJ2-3	CASSLSLLAGASDTQYF	TGTGCCAGCAGTCTCTCCTTGCTAGCGGGGGCATCAGATACGCAGTATTTT
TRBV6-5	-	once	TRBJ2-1	CASRNQGNNEQFF	TGTGCCAGCAGAAACCAGGGGAACAATGAGCAGTTCTTC
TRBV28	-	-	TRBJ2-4	CASSLSDIAKNIQYF	TGTGCCAGCAGTTTATCGGATATAGCCAAAAACATTCAGTACTTC
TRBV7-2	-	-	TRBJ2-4	CASSLGGQSYIQYF	TGTGCCAGCAGCTTAGGAGGACAGAGCTACATTCAGTACTTC
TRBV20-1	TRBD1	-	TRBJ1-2	CSAVYVGTGAYGYTF	TGCAGTGCAGTGTACGTAGGGACAGGGGCTTATGGCTACACCTTC
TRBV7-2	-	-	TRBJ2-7	CASSLGGGGLAYEQYF	TGTGCCAGCAGCTTAGGTGGCGGGGGCCTCGCCTACGAGCAGTACTTC
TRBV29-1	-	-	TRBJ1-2	CSVASQGNGYTF	TGCAGCGTTGCTTCTCAGGGTAATGGCTACACCTTC
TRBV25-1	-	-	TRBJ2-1	CASSEAGASYNEQFF	TGTGCTAGCAGTGAAGCAGGGGCCTCCTACAATGAGCAGTTCTTC
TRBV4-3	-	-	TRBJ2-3	CASSPRGGSDTQYF	TGCGCCAGCAGCCCAAGGGGGGGATCAGATACGCAGTATTTT
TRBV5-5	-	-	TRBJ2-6	CASSLRGQDTFSGANVLTF	TGTGCCAGCAGCTTAAGGGGCCAGGATACCTTCTCTGGGGCCAACGTCCTGACTTTC
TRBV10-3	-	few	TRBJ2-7	CAISGQGGTYEQYF	TGTGCCATCAGCGGCCAGGGGGGAACCTACGAGCAGTACTTC
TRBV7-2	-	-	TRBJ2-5	CAGSLRSQETQYF	TGTGCCGGCAGCTTGAGGAGTCAAGAGACCCAGTACTTC
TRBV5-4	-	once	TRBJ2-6	CASSGKGANVLTF	TGTGCCAGCAGCGGGAAGGGGGCCAACGTCCTGACTTTC
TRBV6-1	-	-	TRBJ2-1	CASSPGWGEDEQFF	TGTGCCAGCAGTCCGGGGTGGGGCGAGGATGAGCAGTTCTTC
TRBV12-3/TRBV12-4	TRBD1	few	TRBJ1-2	CASDWGQGFYGYTF	TGTGCCAGTGATTGGGGACAGGGCTTCTATGGCTACACCTTC
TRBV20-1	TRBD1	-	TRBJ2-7	CSATGTGANSYEQYF	TGCAGTGCTACCGGGACAGGGGCGAACTCCTACGAGCAGTACTTC
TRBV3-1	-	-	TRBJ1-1	CASSGHTEAFF	TGTGCCAGCAGCGGGCATACTGAAGCTTTCTTT
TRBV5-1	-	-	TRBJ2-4	CASSWRGSGIQYF	TGCGCCAGCAGCTGGAGGGGATCGGGCATTCAGTACTTC
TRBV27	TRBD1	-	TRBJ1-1	CASSRTGGKLRTEAFF	TGTGCCAGCAGCAGGACAGGGGGCAAGTTGCGCACTGAAGCTTTCTTT
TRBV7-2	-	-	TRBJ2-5	CACSPRVGSTQYF	TGTGCCTGCAGCCCCCGGGTAGGCTCGACCCAGTACTTC
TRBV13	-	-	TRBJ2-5	CASSPRTNQQETQYF	TGTGCCAGCAGCCCTCGGACTAACCAACAAGAGACCCAGTACTTC
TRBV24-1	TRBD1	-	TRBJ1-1	CATSDFRLFWVRWTGRLNTEAFF	TGTGCCACCAGTGATTTCCGACTCTTTTGGGTCAGGTGGACAGGACGCTTGAACACTGAAGCTTTCTTT